One sample yielded the 17 T cell receptor beta chains listed below, sequenced in a study of Graves' ophthalmopathy and Graves' hyperthyroidism. The authors amplified TCR beta CDR3 regions from RNA transcripts. First-round RT-PCR used HTBI primers; second-round multiplex PCR followed. TCRdb reprocessed the multiplex PCR reads with MiXCR, giving one entry per CDR3 protein. The sample lists over 500,000 distinct CDR3 sequences; around a fifth were seen once. Material for sequencing was peripheral blood. The source of these receptors is a woman in her late teens or twenties with stable Graves' hyperthyroidism. Some clones in this sample may be carry-over from other donors' samples.

This clonotype showed up many times. The chain uses TRBV30 and TRBJ1-1, with a weak D call TRBD1 (5 bases). Per germline, CDR1 GTSNPN and CDR2 SVGIG (reference sequence). CDR3 length equals 13 residues. The germline V and J ends were trimmed by 0 bases and 5 bases, with 10 bases remaining between them. The CDR3 sequence is CAWSVWQGTEAFF. The CDR3 DNA is TGTGCCTGGAGTGTATGGCAGGGAACTGAAGCTTTCTTT.

This clonotype was seen ten or more times. The rearrangement joins TRBV11-2 to TRBJ1-1; TRBD1 aligns across 11 bases. The CDR3 sequence is 18 residues long. Germline loops: CDR1 SGHAT, CDR2 FQNNGV. V lost 0 bases and J lost 3; bases outside the gene matches: 9. The CDR3 is CASSLESIGDRGDTEAFF. CDR3 DNA: TGTGCCAGCAGCTTAGAATCAATTGGGGACAGGGGGGACACTGAAGCTTTCTTT. The full variable domain, completed using reference TRBV11-2 and TRBJ1-1, is EAGVAQSPRYKIIEKRQSVAFWCNPISGHATLYWYQQILGQGPKLLIQFQNNGVVDDSQLPKDRFSAERLKGVDSTLKIQPAKLEDSAVYLCASSLESIGDRGDTEAFFGQGTRLTVV.

Many counts were recorded for this clonotype. The chain uses TRBV19 and TRBJ2-2, with no clear D. The germline V gene has CDR1 LNHDA and CDR2 SQIVND (reference sequence). CDR3 length: 13 amino acids. V was shortened by 3 bases and J by 5 bases, with 7 bases between the two germline ends. CDR3 coding DNA: TGTGCCAGTAGTATCCGGAAGACCGGGGAGCTGTTTTTT. It specifies CASSIRKTGELFF. The whole variable domain, filled in from reference TRBV19 and TRBJ2-2, reads DGGITQSPKYLFRKEGQNVTLSCEQNLNHDAMYWYRQDPGQGLRLIYYSQIVNDFQKGDIAEGYSVSREKKESFPLTVTSAQKNPTAFYLCASSIRKTGELFFGEGSRLTVL.

The chain employs TRBV27 and TRBJ2-2; tentatively, D is TRBD2 (6 bases). The V and J ends lost 7 bases and 7 bases respectively, with 13 bases between them. Germline V gene sequence: CDR1 MNHEY, CDR2 SMNVEV (reference sequence). The CDR3 has 13 residues. CDR3 sequence (DNA): TGTGCCAGCAATGGAGGGAGCAGCGGGGAGCTGTTTTTT. Protein product: CASNGGSSGELFF.

The sample holds many counts of this clonotype. At one of its ends the junction is not consistent with the germline gene, which may arise from a read error. This chain joins TRBV7-7 and TRBJ1-3; no definite D call. In germline, CDR1 is SSHAT, CDR2 FNYEAQ (reference sequence). This CDR3 spans 14 amino acids. The CDR3 region is CASIGMRDGNTIYF. CDR3 bases: TGTGCTAGCATCGGGATGAGAGACGGAAACACCATATATTTT.

This clonotype was observed at least ten times. The CDR3 sequence is CSATDWVAGKQETQYF. The CDR3 DNA follows: TGCAGTGCCACCGACTGGGTAGCGGGAAAGCAAGAGACCCAGTACTTC. J is TRBJ2-5 and V is TRBV20-1; 8 nucleotides line up with TRBD2. With 6 bases clipped from V and 2 bases from J, the junction kept 14 bases outside the gene matches. The CDR3 loop spans 16 amino acids. Looked up from germline, CDR1 is DFQATT and CDR2 is SNEGSKA (reference sequence).

The chain has TRBV5-1 and TRBJ1-2, with 7 positions matching TRBD1. The V gene's germline CDR1 is SGHRS and CDR2 YFSETQ. The CDR3 contains 15 residues. The junction had 5 bases not matched to a gene; V was cut back by 0 bases and J by 3 bases. In DNA form, the CDR3 reads TGCGCCAGCAGCTTGGCGGCAGGGGGTGACTATGGCTACACCTTC. This sequence encodes CASSLAAGGDYGYTF.

This chain joins TRBV24-1 and TRBJ2-5; 9 bases match TRBD1. This CDR3 has 16 amino acids. The V gene's germline CDR1 is KGHDR and CDR2 SFDVKD. The junction had 8 bases not matched to a gene; V was cut back by 4 bases and J by 3 bases. CDR3 sequence: CATSDTGTGSEETQYF. For the CDR3, the DNA is TGTGCCACCAGTGACACCGGGACAGGGAGTGAAGAGACCCAGTACTTC.

This clonotype was picked up many times. An end of the junction differs from the germline gene, which may be a read error. The chain employs TRBV12-3 or TRBV12-4 and TRBJ2-7; D may be TRBD1 or TRBD2 (5 bases each). The CDR3 is made up of 13 amino acids. As DNA, the CDR3 is TGTGCCAGCAGTTTAGAGACAGACTACAAGCAGTACTTC. The encoded protein is CASSLETDYKQYF.

The sample holds a few counts of this clonotype. The chain employs TRBV3-1 and TRBJ2-2; 8 nucleotides align to TRBD1. Trimming took 1 base from V and 4 from J; bases not matched to a gene: 8. Germline values: CDR1 LGHDT, CDR2 YNNKEL (reference sequence). This CDR3 comprises 17 residues. In DNA form, the CDR3 reads TGTGCCAGCAGCCAAGTCAGGACAGGGAGGTCCACCGGGGAGCTGTTTTTT. It is translated as CASSQVRTGRSTGELFF.

This clonotype was picked up many times. The chain is built from TRBV25-1 and TRBJ2-7, with D possibly TRBD2 on 7 matching bases. The CDR3 contains 17 residues. Germline V lookup: CDR1 MGHDK, CDR2 SYGVNS. V was trimmed by 1 base and J by 3 bases, leaving 19 bases between them. CDR3 in amino acids: CASSEWIGGLESYEQYF. The CDR3 DNA reads as TGTGCCAGCAGTGAATGGATCGGGGGGCTGGAAAGCTACGAGCAGTACTTC.

The chain links TRBV12-3 or TRBV12-4 to TRBJ2-7, with TRBD2 matching over 9 bases. The CDR3 consists of 14 residues. V trimming: 2 bases; J trimming: 5 bases; junction bases outside the gene matches: 4. This CDR3 is CASSLSTSGHEQYF. The CDR3 DNA is TGTGCCAGCAGTTTATCGACTAGCGGCCACGAGCAGTACTTC.

This clonotype has at least ten counts. DNA for the CDR3: TGTGCCAGCAGTACGGGACTAGCGGGCTACGAGCAGTACTTC. As protein: CASSTGLAGYEQYF. This chain links TRBV12-3 or TRBV12-4 with TRBJ2-7; TRBD2 matches at 12 bases. This CDR3 is built from 14 residues. The trim removed 5 bases at V and 3 bases at J, leaving 2 bases unmatched.

V gene TRBV7-2 combines with J gene TRBJ1-1; TRBD1 agrees at 9 bases. J was trimmed by 11 bases and V by 6 bases; bases with no gene match: 10. Germline-derived CDR1 and CDR2 are SGHTA and FQGNSA. The CDR3 totals 13 residues. The CDR3 reads CASRSGTGLYAFF. CDR3 bases: TGTGCCAGCAGATCCGGGACAGGGCTTTATGCTTTCTTT.

This clonotype was observed a few times. This may come from a read error, since a much larger clone is one base off. The V and J genes are TRBV6-1 and TRBJ1-1; D might be TRBD1 (5 bases). The CDR3 is 13 residues long. CDR1 and CDR2 from the germline V gene are MNHNS and SASEGT. This CDR3 reads CASSPEGYTEACF. As DNA, the CDR3 is TGTGCCAGCAGTCCAGAGGGGTACACTGAAGCTTGCTTT.

This clonotype was picked up a small number of times. The V call is TRBV9, the J call TRBJ2-7; 9 bases match TRBD2. The CDR3 is made up of 15 amino acids. The germline CDR1 and CDR2 sequences are SGDLS and YYNGEE. The trim removed 0 bases at V and 5 bases at J, leaving 6 bases unmatched. This CDR3 reads CASSVAAGGRHEQYF. The CDR3 DNA reads as TGTGCCAGCAGCGTAGCGGCGGGGGGGCGCCACGAGCAGTACTTC. Combining the CDR3 with reference TRBV9 and TRBJ2-7 gives the whole variable domain DSGVTQTPKHLITATGQRVTLRCSPRSGDLSVYWYQQSLDQGLQFLIQYYNGEERAKGNILERFSAQQFPDLHSELNLSSLELGDSALYFCASSVAAGGRHEQYFGPGTRLTVT.

This clonotype was seen many times. This chain joins TRBV6-5 and TRBJ1-6; D perhaps matches TRBD1 (6 bases). CDR1 and CDR2 from the germline V gene are MNHEY and SVGAGI. The CDR3 totals 15 residues. Trimming removed 1 base from V and 5 bases from J, with 9 bases in between. CDR3 sequence: CASSYWGQDNSPLHF. CDR3 coding DNA: TGTGCCAGCAGTTACTGGGGACAAGATAATTCACCCCTCCACTTT.